This T cell receptor beta chain derives from a study of blood T cells in healthy people across ages. Study-wide results and caveats: Across the age range, TCR beta diversity per million T cells fell in a roughly linear way.

A second roughly 6 to 11 cycle PCR used barcoded and J-beta primers. TCRdb redid the calling of the 5' RACE reads with MiXCR, one entry per CDR3 protein. The data contain 850,000 to 1,000,000 distinct CDR3 sequences, around 48% of them seen just once; the ten biggest clones take up roughly 13%. The CDR3 is 14 amino acids. The germline CDR1 and CDR2 sequences are MNHEY and SVGAGI. V lost 5 bases and J lost 2; bases outside the gene matches: 2. This clonotype has just a few counts. Antigen: not known. The sequencing input was blood. V is TRBV6-5 and J is TRBJ2-5; 10 nucleotides line up with TRBD1. The origin of this receptor is a man aged 30-40 years in good health. CDR3 sequence (DNA): TGTGCCAGCAGTAAGGACAGGGGGCAAGAGACCCAGTACTTC. As protein: CASSKDRGQETQYF.